A selection of T cell receptor beta chains follows, all from one sample in a study of metastatic and nonmetastatic thyroid tumors. From the PCR reads, TCRdb re-called clones with MiXCR. The table shows tens of thousands of clones, with around 16% occurring only once. The sequenced material came from blood. These TCRs come from a male donor with papillary thyroid cancer or a benign thyroid nodule (not recorded which). Some clones in this sample may be carry-over from other donors' samples. The CDR3 runs from the conserved cysteine through the conserved F or W. D genes are given only for firm matches. A row's size may be missing; if present it is once, few, many or a size class.

v_gene	d_gene	abundance	j_gene	CDR3aa	CDR3nt
TRBV7-2	-	many	TRBJ2-1	CASRRKGYNEQFF	TGTGCCAGCAGGCGGAAGGGATACAATGAGCAGTTCTTC
TRBV12-3/TRBV12-4	-	many	TRBJ2-1	CASSFSGLDEQFF	TGTGCCAGCAGTTTCTCAGGGCTGGATGAGCAGTTCTTC
TRBV20-1	TRBD2	many	TRBJ2-1	CRLRRRGATSGAYNEQFF	TGCAGACTCAGGAGGAGAGGCGCCACTAGCGGAGCCTACAATGAGCAGTTCTTC
TRBV5-1	TRBD1	-	TRBJ1-2	CASSPRTGEGNYGYTF	TGCGCCAGCAGCCCCCGGACAGGGGAAGGGAACTATGGCTACACCTTC
TRBV5-1	TRBD1	-	TRBJ2-3	CASSLAATGGSYTQYF	TGCGCCAGCAGCTTGGCCGCGACAGGGGGCAGTTATACGCAGTATTTT
TRBV18	TRBD2	many	TRBJ2-1	CASSPTGGGAFDEQFF	TGTGCCAGCTCACCAACTGGCGGGGGGGCCTTCGATGAGCAGTTCTTC
TRBV6-2/TRBV6-3	-	-	TRBJ1-5	CASSYSSGWNNQPQHF	TGTGCCAGCAGTTACTCGTCTGGATGGAACAATCAGCCCCAGCATTTT
TRBV30	TRBD2	-	TRBJ2-7	CAWSGTSYEQYF	TGTGCCTGGAGTGGGACTAGCTACGAGCAGTACTTC
TRBV19	-	few	TRBJ1-5	CASSGAGPNQPQHF	TGTGCCAGTAGTGGGGCGGGACCGAATCAGCCCCAGCATTTT
TRBV9	-	many	TRBJ2-1	CASSVSRPGQGLNSYNEQFF	TGTGCCAGCAGCGTAAGTCGACCGGGACAAGGGCTAAATTCCTACAATGAGCAGTTCTTC
TRBV15	-	many	TRBJ1-6	CATSRDLGENSPLHF	TGTGCCACCAGCAGAGATTTGGGGGAAAATTCACCCCTCCACTTT
TRBV10-3	TRBD1	many	TRBJ2-2	CAIRSPRGSDTGELFF	TGTGCCATCAGGTCCCCCAGGGGGAGCGACACCGGGGAGCTGTTTTTT
TRBV5-1	-	many	TRBJ1-4	CASSADGLTNEKLFF	TGCGCCAGCAGCGCTGACGGTCTGACTAATGAAAAACTGTTTTTT
TRBV4-3	-	many	TRBJ1-2	CASSQDIADSENGYTF	TGCGCCAGCAGCCAAGATATTGCGGACAGCGAGAATGGCTACACCTTC
TRBV5-1	TRBD1	-	TRBJ2-4	CASSSGTAKNIQYF	TGCGCCAGCAGCTCCGGGACAGCGAAAAACATTCAGTACTTC
TRBV7-8	TRBD2	many	TRBJ2-5	CASSSRGSGRAVGETQYF	TGTGCCAGCAGCTCGCGGGGTAGCGGGAGGGCCGTCGGGGAGACCCAGTACTTC
TRBV5-4	TRBD2	few	TRBJ2-7	CASSLAGTYEQYF	TGTGCCAGCAGCCTAGCGGGAACCTACGAGCAGTACTTC
TRBV27	-	few	TRBJ1-5	CASSLFRAVDQPQHF	TGTGCCAGCAGTCTATTCAGGGCAGTGGATCAGCCCCAGCATTTT
TRBV29-1	-	-	TRBJ1-1	CSDSNTEAFF	TGCAGCGACAGCAACACTGAAGCTTTCTTT
TRBV11-2	-	many	TRBJ2-7	CASSLEGLSSYEQYF	TGTGCCAGCAGCTTAGAGGGCCTAAGCTCCTACGAGCAGTACTTC
TRBV2	TRBD2	many	TRBJ2-1	CASRPGGRGYNEQFF	TGTGCCAGCAGGCCGGGCGGGAGGGGCTACAATGAGCAGTTCTTC
TRBV28	TRBD1	many	TRBJ1-2	CASSPRTGRAGGYTF	TGTGCCAGCAGTCCCCGGACAGGGAGAGCAGGTGGCTACACCTTC
TRBV20-1	TRBD1	many	TRBJ2-3	CSATGTATDTQYF	TGCAGTGCTACCGGGACAGCCACAGATACGCAGTATTTT
TRBV20-1	-	-	TRBJ2-2	CSARAGRVAGELFF	TGCAGTGCTAGAGCGGGCAGGGTAGCCGGGGAGCTGTTTTTT
TRBV20-1	-	many	TRBJ2-2	CSARRPSGTGELFF	TGCAGTGCTAGACGACCCTCAGGGACCGGGGAGCTGTTTTTT
TRBV20-1	-	many	TRBJ2-2	CSARTVGVLQWTPGELFF	TGCAGTGCTAGGACAGTCGGAGTTCTGCAATGGACCCCCGGGGAGCTGTTTTTT
TRBV28	-	many	TRBJ2-1	CASSLSTQEQFF	TGTGCCAGCAGTTTAAGTACGCAAGAGCAGTTCTTC
TRBV20-1	TRBD2	few	TRBJ2-1	CSARSPGLLAGGEQFF	TGCAGTGCTAGGTCCCCGGGGTTACTAGCGGGAGGTGAGCAGTTCTTC
TRBV29-1	-	-	TRBJ2-2	CSVDGVGTGELFF	TGCAGCGTTGATGGTGTCGGGACCGGGGAGCTGTTTTTT
TRBV7-3	-	many	TRBJ2-1	CASSPLPSSYNEQFF	TGTGCCAGCAGCCCACTTCCGAGCTCCTACAATGAGCAGTTCTTC
TRBV20-1	TRBD2	many	TRBJ2-1	CSASPTSGSFNEQFF	TGCAGTGCTAGTCCAACTAGCGGGAGTTTCAATGAGCAGTTCTTC
TRBV6-1	-	-	TRBJ2-7	CASTFQDSSYDQYF	TGTGCCAGCACGTTCCAGGACTCGTCGTACGATCAGTACTTC
TRBV25-1	-	many	TRBJ1-3	CASSGGTENSGNTIYF	TGTGCCAGCAGTGGCGGGACGGAAAACTCTGGAAACACCATATATTTT
TRBV6-1	-	few	TRBJ1-2	CASSEVRGIGGYTF	TGTGCCAGCAGTGAAGTTAGGGGCATCGGTGGCTACACCTTC
TRBV14	-	many	TRBJ2-5	CASSQDGGIQETQYF	TGTGCCAGCAGCCAAGATGGCGGGATCCAAGAGACCCAGTACTTC
TRBV6-1	TRBD1	many	TRBJ2-5	CASSPGQGETQYF	TGTGCCAGCAGCCCCGGACAGGGAGAGACCCAGTACTTC
TRBV11-2	-	many	TRBJ1-2	CASSPFMSGGYTF	TGTGCCAGCAGCCCCTTTATGAGTGGTGGCTACACCTTC
TRBV28	TRBD2	few	TRBJ2-1	CASSFVLVAAGEVGEQFF	TGTGCCAGCAGTTTCGTTCTTGTGGCAGCGGGAGAGGTTGGTGAGCAGTTCTTC
TRBV20-1	TRBD2	-	TRBJ2-7	CSAGTPGLAWGPQYF	TGCAGTGCTGGAACTCCCGGACTAGCGTGGGGGCCTCAGTACTTC
TRBV5-4	-	once	TRBJ1-4	CASSLDQAYEKLFF	TGTGCCAGCAGCCTAGACCAGGCATATGAAAAACTGTTTTTT
TRBV12-3/TRBV12-4	TRBD1	-	TRBJ2-2	CASSFLTGGNTGELFF	TGTGCCAGCAGTTTTTTGACAGGGGGCAACACCGGGGAGCTGTTTTTT
TRBV3-1	TRBD2	-	TRBJ2-7	CASSWTSGSEQYF	TGTGCCAGCTCATGGACTAGCGGTTCCGAGCAGTACTTC